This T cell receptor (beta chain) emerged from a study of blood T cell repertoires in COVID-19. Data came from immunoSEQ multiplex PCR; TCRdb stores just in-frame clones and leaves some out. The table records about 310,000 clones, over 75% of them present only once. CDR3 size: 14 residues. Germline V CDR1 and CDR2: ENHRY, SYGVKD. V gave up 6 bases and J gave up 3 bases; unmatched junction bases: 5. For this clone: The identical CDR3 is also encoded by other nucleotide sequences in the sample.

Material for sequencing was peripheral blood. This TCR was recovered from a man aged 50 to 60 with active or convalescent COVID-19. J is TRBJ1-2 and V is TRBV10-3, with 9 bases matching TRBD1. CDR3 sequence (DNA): TGTGCCATCAGCCGACAGGGGGTGGACTATGGCTACACCTTC. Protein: CAISRQGVDYGYTF.